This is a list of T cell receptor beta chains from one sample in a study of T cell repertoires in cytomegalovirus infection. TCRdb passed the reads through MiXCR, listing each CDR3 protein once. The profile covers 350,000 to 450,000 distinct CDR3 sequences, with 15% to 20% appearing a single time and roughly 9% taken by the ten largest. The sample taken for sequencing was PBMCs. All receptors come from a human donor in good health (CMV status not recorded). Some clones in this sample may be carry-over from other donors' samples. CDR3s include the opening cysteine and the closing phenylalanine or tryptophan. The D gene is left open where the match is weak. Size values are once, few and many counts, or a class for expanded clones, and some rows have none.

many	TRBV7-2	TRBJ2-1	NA	TGTGCCAGCAGCTGGCACGGACAGGGACTACAGTTCTTC	CASSWHGQGLQFF
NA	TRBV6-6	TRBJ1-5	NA	TGTGCCAGCGTCGACCACAGGGACGATCAGCCCCAGCATTTT	CASVDHRDDQPQHF
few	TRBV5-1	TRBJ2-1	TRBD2	TGCGCCAGCAGCTTGGGGCTAGCGGGAGTGGTAGATGAGCAGTTCTTC	CASSLGLAGVVDEQFF
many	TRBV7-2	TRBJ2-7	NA	TGTGCCAGCAGGGCGGGGGCGAGCTACGAGCAGTACTTC	CASRAGASYEQYF
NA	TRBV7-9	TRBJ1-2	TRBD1	TGTGCCAGCAGCTTAGGTCCCAGGGGGACTGTCGGCTACACCTTC	CASSLGPRGTVGYTF
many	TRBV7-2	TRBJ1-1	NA	TGTGCCAGCAGCTTCCGGGGTAGGGGCCGGGGGGCTGAAGCTTTCTTT	CASSFRGRGRGAEAFF
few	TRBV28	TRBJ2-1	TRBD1	TGTGCCAGCAGTTTTAGTCAGGGGGCCTTGGAGCAGTTCTTC	CASSFSQGALEQFF
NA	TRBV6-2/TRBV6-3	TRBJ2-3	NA	TGTGCCAGCGAAGGCCCAGATACGCAGTATTTT	CASEGPDTQYF
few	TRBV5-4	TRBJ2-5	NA	TGTGCCAGCAGCTTGGTGGGTGCCGGCAGGGAGACCCAGTACTTC	CASSLVGAGRETQYF
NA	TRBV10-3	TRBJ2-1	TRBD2	TGTGCCATCAGTGGCTCGGGCGGGAGCGATGAGCAGTTCTTC	CAISGSGGSDEQFF
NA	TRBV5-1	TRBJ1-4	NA	TGCGCCAGCAGCTTGACGGCAGGGAAAAAACTGTTTTTT	CASSLTAGKKLFF
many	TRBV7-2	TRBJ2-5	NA	TGTGCCAGCAGCTCTCTGGACATCAGAGAGACCCAGTACTTC	CASSSLDIRETQYF
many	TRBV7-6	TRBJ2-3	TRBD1	TGTGCCAGCAGCCCTAGGGGGCGCACAGATACGCAGTATTTT	CASSPRGRTDTQYF
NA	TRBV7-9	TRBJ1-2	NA	TGTGCCAGCAGCGCACCGCAAGTCGCCCAGGGGACCTTCCCCTATGGCTACACCTTC	CASSAPQVAQGTFPYGYTF
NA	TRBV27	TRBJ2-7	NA	TGTGCCAGCAGTTCCCGAAGACAAAATTACGAGCAGTACTTC	CASSSRRQNYEQYF
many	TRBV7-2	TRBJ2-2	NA	TGTGCCAGCAGCCCCAGCTCCCTTTGGGGGGACAGTGCGAACACCGGGGAGCTGTTTTTT	CASSPSSLWGDSANTGELFF
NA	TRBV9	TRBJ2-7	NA	TGTGCCAGCAGCGTAGTTCCAGGGGGGCTCTACGAGCAGTACTTC	CASSVVPGGLYEQYF
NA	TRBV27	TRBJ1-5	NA	TGTGCCAGCAGTTTAATGGGGGGACAGCCCCAGCATTTT	CASSLMGGQPQHF
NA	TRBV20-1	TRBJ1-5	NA	TGCAGTGCTAGAGTTGGGGGTTATAGCAATCAGCCCCAGCATTTT	CSARVGGYSNQPQHF
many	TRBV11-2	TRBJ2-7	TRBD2	TGTGCCAGCAGCTTAGGGCCGACTAGCAGCTACGAGCAGTACTTC	CASSLGPTSSYEQYF
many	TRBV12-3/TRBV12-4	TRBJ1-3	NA	TGTGCCACCGCGGTATCTGGAAACACCATATATTTT	CATAVSGNTIYF
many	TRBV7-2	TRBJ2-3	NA	TGTGCCAGCAGCCAATACGCGGACGTGGGGCACGATACGCAGTATTTT	CASSQYADVGHDTQYF
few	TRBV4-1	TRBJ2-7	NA	TGCGCCAGCAGCCAAGATCGTGGGGGGAGGTACGAGCAGTACTTC	CASSQDRGGRYEQYF
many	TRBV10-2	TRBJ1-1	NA	TGCGCCAGCAGTGCTCGGGACACCTTGAACACTGAAGCTTTCTTT	CASSARDTLNTEAFF